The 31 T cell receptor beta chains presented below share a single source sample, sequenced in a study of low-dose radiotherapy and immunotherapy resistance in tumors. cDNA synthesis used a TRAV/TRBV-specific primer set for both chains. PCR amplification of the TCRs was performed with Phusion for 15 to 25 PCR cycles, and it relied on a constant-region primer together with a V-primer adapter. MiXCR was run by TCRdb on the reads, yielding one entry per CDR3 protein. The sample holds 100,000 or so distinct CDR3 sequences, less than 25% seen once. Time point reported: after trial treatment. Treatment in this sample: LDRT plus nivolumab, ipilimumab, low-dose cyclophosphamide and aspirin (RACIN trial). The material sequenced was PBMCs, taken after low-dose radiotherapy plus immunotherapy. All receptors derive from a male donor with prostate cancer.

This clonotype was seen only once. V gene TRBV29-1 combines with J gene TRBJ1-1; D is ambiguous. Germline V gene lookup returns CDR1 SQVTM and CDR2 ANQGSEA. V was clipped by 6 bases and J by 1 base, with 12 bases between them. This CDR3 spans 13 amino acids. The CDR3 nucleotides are TGCAGCGTCCGGGAGGTGGGGAACACTGAAGCTTTCTTT. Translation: CSVREVGNTEAFF.

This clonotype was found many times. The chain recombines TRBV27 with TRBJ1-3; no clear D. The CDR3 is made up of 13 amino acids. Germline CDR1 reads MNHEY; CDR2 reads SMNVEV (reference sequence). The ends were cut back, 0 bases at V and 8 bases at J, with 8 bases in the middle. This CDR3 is CASSLSPLHTIYF. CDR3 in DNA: TGTGCCAGCAGTTTATCTCCTCTCCACACCATATATTTT.

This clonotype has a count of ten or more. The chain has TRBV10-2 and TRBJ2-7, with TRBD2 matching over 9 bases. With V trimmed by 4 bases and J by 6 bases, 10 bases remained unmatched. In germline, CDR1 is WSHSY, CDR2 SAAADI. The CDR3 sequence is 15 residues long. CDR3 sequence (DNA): TGCGCCAGCAGTGTGACCGCGGGGGGGCCTCGCGAGCAGTACTTC. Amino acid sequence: CASSVTAGGPREQYF.

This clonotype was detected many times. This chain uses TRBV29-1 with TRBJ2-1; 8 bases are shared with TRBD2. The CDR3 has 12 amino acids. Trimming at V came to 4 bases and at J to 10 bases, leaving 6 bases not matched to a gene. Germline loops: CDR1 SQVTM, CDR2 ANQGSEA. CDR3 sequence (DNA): TGCAGCGTTGCCCGGGGGGGGGACGAGCAGTTCTTC. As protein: CSVARGGDEQFF.

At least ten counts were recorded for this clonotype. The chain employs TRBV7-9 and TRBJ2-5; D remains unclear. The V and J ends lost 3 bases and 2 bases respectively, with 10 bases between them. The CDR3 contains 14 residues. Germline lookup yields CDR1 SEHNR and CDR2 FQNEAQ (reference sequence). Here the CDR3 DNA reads TGTGCCAGCAGCTTTCGCGGCCAACAAGAGACCCAGTACTTC. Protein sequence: CASSFRGQQETQYF.

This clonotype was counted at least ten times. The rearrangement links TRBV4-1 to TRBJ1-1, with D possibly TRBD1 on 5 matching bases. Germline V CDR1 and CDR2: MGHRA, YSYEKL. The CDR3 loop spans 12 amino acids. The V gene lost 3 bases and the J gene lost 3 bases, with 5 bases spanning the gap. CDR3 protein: CASSQGHTEAFF. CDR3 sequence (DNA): TGCGCCAGCAGCCAGGGACACACTGAAGCTTTCTTT.

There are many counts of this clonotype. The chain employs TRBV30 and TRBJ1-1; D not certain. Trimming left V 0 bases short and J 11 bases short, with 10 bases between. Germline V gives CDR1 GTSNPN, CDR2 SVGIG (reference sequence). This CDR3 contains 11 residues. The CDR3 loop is CAWSVSPGAFF. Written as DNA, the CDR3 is TGTGCCTGGAGTGTATCTCCTGGGGCTTTCTTT.

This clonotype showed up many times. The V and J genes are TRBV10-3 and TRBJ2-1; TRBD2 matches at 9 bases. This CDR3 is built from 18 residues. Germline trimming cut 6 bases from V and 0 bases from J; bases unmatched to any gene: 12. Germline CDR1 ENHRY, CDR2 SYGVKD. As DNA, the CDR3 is TGTGCCATCAGGGGAGTAGCGGGGGTACCGAGCTCCTACAATGAGCAGTTCTTC. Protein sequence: CAIRGVAGVPSSYNEQFF.

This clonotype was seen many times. The CDR3 sequence: CASSLRRPSTDTQYF. CDR3 in DNA: TGTGCCAGCAGCTTACGGAGACCTAGCACAGATACGCAGTATTTT. The chain joins TRBV7-2 to TRBJ2-3; D unclear. V was cut by 2 bases and J by 0 bases, with 9 bases left in between. The germline V gene has CDR1 SGHTA and CDR2 FQGNSA. This CDR3 has 15 residues.

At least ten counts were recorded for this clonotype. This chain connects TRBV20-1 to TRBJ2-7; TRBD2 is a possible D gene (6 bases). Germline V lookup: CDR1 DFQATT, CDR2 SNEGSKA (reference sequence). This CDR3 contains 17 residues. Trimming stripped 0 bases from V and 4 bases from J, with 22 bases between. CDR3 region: CSAREVSEGRGLYEQYF. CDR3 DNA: TGCAGTGCTAGAGAAGTCTCGGAGGGGCGAGGGTTATACGAGCAGTACTTC.

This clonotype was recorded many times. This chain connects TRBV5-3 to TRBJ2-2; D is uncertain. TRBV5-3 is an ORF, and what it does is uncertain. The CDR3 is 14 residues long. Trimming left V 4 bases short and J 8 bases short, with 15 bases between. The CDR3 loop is CARSVQERWGELFF. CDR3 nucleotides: TGTGCCAGAAGCGTCCAGGAGCGCTGGGGGGAGCTGTTTTTT.

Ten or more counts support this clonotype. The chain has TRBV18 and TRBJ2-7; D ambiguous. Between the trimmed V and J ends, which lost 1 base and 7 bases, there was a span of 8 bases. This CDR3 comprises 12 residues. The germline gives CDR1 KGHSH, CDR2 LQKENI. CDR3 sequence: CASSPQVDEQYF. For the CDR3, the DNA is TGTGCCAGCTCACCACAGGTGGATGAGCAGTACTTC.

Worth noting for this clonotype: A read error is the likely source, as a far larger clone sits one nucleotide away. The CDR3 reads CAISVVSGGYNEQFF. CDR3 nucleotide sequence: TGTGCCATCAGCGTAGTTAGCGGGGGGTACAATGAGCAGTTCTTC. The gene calls are TRBV12-3 or TRBV12-4 and TRBJ2-1; 10 bases agree with TRBD2. V shed 10 bases, J shed 4 bases, and the junction held 10 bases outside the gene matches. The CDR3 runs 15 residues.

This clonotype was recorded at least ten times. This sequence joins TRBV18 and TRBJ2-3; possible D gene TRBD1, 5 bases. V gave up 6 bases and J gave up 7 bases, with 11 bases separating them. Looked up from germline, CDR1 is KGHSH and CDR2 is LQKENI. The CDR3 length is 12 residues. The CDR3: CASSMDINTQYF. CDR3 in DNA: TGTGCCAGCTCCATGGACATAAATACGCAGTATTTT.

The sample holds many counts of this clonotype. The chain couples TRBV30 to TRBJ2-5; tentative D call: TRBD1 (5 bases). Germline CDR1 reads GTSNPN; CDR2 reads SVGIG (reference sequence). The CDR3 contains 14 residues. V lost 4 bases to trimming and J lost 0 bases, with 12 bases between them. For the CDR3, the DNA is TGTGCCTGGAAGTGGGGCGACAACCAAGAGACCCAGTACTTC. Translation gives CAWKWGDNQETQYF.

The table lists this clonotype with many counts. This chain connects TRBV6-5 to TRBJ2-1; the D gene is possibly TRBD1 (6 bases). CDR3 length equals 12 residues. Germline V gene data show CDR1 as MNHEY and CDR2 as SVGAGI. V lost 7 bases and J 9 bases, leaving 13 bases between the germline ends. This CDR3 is CASNTGISEQFF. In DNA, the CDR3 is TGTGCCAGCAACACAGGGATTTCTGAGCAGTTCTTC.

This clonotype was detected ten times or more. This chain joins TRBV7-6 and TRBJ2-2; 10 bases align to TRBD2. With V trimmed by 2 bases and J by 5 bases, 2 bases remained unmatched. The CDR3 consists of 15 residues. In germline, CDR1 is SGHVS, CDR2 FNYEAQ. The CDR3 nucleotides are TGTGCCAGCAGCTTAAGCGGGGGGGCAACCGGGGAGCTGTTTTTT. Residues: CASSLSGGATGELFF.

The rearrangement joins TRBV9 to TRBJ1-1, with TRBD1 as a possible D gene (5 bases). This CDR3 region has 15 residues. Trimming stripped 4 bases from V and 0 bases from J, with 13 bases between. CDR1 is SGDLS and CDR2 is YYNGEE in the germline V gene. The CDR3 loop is CASSQKGALNTEAFF. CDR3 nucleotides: TGTGCCAGCAGCCAGAAAGGGGCCCTGAACACTGAAGCTTTCTTT.

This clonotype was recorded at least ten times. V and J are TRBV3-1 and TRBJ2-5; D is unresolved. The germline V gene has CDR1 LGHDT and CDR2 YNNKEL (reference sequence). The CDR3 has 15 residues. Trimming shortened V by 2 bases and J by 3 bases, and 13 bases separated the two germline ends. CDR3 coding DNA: TGTGCCAGCAGCCAATTCGACTTAACCAAAGAGACCCAGTACTTC. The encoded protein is CASSQFDLTKETQYF.

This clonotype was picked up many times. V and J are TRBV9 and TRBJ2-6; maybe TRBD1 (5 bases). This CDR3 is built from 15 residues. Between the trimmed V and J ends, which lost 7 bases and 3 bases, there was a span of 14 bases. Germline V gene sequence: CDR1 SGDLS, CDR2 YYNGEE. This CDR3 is CASERGRNGANVLTF. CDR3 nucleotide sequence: TGTGCCAGCGAAAGGGGTAGGAATGGGGCCAACGTCCTGACTTTC.

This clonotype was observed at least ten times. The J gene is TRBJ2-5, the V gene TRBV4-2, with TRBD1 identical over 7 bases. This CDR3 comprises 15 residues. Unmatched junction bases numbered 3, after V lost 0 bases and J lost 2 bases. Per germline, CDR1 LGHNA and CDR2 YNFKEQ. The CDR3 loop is CASSQDLGQQETQYF. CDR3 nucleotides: TGTGCCAGCAGCCAAGATTTGGGACAGCAAGAGACCCAGTACTTC.

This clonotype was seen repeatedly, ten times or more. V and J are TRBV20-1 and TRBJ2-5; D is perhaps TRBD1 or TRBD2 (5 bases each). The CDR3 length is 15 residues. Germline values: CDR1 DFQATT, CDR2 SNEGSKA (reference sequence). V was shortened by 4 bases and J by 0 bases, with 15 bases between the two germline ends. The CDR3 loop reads CSATRDGWYQETQYF. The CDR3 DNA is TGCAGTGCTACGAGGGACGGTTGGTACCAAGAGACCCAGTACTTC.

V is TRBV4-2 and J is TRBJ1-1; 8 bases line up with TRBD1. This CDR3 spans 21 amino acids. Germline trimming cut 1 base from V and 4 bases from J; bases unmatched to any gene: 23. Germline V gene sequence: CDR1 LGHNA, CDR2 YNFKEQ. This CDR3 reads CASSQVLRARTGTPGGTEAFF. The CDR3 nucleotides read TGTGCCAGCAGCCAAGTCCTGCGGGCACGGACAGGGACTCCCGGGGGCACTGAAGCTTTCTTT.

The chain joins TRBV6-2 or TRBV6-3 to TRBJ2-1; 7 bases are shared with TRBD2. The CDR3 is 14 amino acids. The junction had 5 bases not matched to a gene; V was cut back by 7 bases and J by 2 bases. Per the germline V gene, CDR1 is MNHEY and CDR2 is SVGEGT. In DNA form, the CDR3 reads TGTGCCAGCAAACAGCGGGGCCCCTACAATGAGCAGTTCTTC. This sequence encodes CASKQRGPYNEQFF.

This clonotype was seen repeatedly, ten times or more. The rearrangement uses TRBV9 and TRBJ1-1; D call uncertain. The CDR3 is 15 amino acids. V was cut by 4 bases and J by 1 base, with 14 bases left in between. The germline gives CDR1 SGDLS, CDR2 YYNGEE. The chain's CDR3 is CASSRQGHPNTEAFF. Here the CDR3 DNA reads TGTGCCAGCAGCCGTCAAGGGCACCCGAACACTGAAGCTTTCTTT.

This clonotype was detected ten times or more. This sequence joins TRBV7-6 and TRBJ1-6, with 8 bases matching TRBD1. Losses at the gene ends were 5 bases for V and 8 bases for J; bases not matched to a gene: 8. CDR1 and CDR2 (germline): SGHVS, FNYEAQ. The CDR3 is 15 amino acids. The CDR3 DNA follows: TGTGCCAGCAGCATCGGACAGGGAGGTCATTCACCCCTCCACTTT. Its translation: CASSIGQGGHSPLHF.

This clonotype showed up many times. The CDR3 here is CASSLVLGGSTDTQYF. Here the CDR3 DNA reads TGCGCCAGCAGCTTGGTACTCGGGGGGAGCACAGATACGCAGTATTTT. V and J are TRBV5-1 and TRBJ2-3, with 7 bases identical to TRBD2. The V gene's germline CDR1 is SGHRS and CDR2 YFSETQ. V was clipped by 0 bases and J by 0 bases; unmatched bases: 4. There are 16 residues in the CDR3.

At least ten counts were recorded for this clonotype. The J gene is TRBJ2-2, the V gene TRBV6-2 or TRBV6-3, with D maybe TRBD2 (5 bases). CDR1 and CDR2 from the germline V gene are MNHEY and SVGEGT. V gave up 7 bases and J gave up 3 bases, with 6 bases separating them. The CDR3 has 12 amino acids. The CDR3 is CASTGYTGELFF. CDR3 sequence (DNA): TGTGCCAGCACGGGATACACCGGGGAGCTGTTTTTT.

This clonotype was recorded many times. The CDR3 here is CSARDGVKGGLNEQFF. CDR3 DNA sequence: TGCAGTGCTAGAGATGGGGTAAAGGGGGGCCTCAATGAGCAGTTCTTC. The gene calls are TRBV20-1 and TRBJ2-1; D is possibly TRBD1 or TRBD2 (6 bases each). The CDR3 runs to 16 residues. Germline V gene data show CDR1 as DFQATT and CDR2 as SNEGSKA (reference sequence). Trimming took off 0 bases at V and 6 bases at J, with 18 bases between the two ends.

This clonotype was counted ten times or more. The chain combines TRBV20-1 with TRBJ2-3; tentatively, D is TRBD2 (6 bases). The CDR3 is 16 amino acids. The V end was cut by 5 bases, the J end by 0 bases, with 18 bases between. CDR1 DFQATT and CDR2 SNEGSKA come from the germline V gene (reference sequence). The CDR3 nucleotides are TGCAGTGCTGCTTCGTTTCTAGCGACGAGCACAGATACGCAGTATTTT. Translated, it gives CSAASFLATSTDTQYF.

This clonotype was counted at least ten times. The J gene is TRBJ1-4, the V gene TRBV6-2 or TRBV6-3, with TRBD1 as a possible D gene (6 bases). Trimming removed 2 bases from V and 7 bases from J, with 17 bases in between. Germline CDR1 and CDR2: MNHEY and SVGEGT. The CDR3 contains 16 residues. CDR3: CASSYGQPTGFEKLFF. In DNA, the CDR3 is TGTGCCAGCAGTTACGGACAGCCGACGGGATTTGAAAAACTGTTTTTT.